This TCR beta chain was sequenced in a study of shared clonotypes between healthy human individuals. As for the study in general: The study used three CD4 naive, three CD4 memory, two CD8 naive and one CD8 memory plate per donor.

Per germline, CDR1 SQVTM and CDR2 ANQGSEA. The V gene end was trimmed by 6 bases and the J gene end by 6 bases; junction bases not matched to a gene: 8. The CDR3 is 13 amino acids. CD8 cells classed as naive were CD45RO-negative and positively selected for CCR7, excluding terminally differentiated effector memory CD45RA+ cells. All donors were Caucasian adults living in Nashville, Tennessee. As concerns this clone: Its antigen is unknown.

General observations from the study: When naive CD4 clonotypes were compared across several donors, approximately 5% were shared. Large depth notwithstanding, sorted-subset sequencing proved incomplete by rarefaction.

Only in-frame clones appear in the TCRdb table, and some are missing; sequencing was by immunoSEQ multiplex PCR. The sample yields nearly 2 million clones, about 95% seen once. The rearrangement uses TRBV29-1 and TRBJ1-1, with TRBD1 matching 9 bases. Sequencing was performed on naive CD8+ T cells sorted from blood. This receptor was identified in a man between 18 and 35 years old in good health. Written as DNA, the CDR3 is TGCAGCGTCGCCCCCGGGACAGGGCCTGAAGCTTTCTTT. Amino acid sequence: CSVAPGTGPEAFF.